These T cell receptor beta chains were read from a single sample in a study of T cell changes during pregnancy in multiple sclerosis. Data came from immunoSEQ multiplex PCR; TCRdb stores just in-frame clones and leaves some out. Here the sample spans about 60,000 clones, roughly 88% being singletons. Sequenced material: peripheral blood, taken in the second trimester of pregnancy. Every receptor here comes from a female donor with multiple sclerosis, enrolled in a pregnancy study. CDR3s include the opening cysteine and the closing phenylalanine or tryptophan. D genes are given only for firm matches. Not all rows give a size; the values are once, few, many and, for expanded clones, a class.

cdr3_aa: CASSLTDPRLGDGYTF
cdr3_nt: TGCGCCAGCAGCTTGACAGACCCTCGTTTAGGGGATGGCTACACCTTC
j_call: TRBJ1-2
clone_size: .
v_call: TRBV5-1
d_call: .

cdr3_aa: CASSYAAGIVLTF
cdr3_nt: TGTGCCAGCAGTTACGCGGCCGGGATCGTCCTGACTTTC
j_call: TRBJ2-6
clone_size: .
v_call: TRBV6-6
d_call: .

cdr3_aa: CASSPGQWFGEQFF
cdr3_nt: TGTGCCAGCAGCCCCGGACAGTGGTTCGGTGAGCAGTTCTTC
j_call: TRBJ2-1
clone_size: once
v_call: TRBV5-6
d_call: .

cdr3_aa: CASSFGGVETQYF
cdr3_nt: TGTGCCAGCAGTTTCGGAGGGGTCGAGACCCAGTACTTC
j_call: TRBJ2-5
clone_size: .
v_call: TRBV28
d_call: .

cdr3_aa: CAWSAGGVWTDTQYF
cdr3_nt: TGTGCCTGGAGTGCAGGGGGAGTCTGGACAGATACGCAGTATTTT
j_call: TRBJ2-3
clone_size: .
v_call: TRBV30
d_call: TRBD1

cdr3_aa: CASSPPRSISGNTEAFF
cdr3_nt: TGTGCCAGCTCACCACCGAGGTCGATTTCGGGGAACACTGAAGCTTTCTTT
j_call: TRBJ1-1
clone_size: .
v_call: TRBV18
d_call: .

cdr3_aa: CASSLNPDQPQHF
cdr3_nt: TGTGCCAGCAGCTTGAATCCGGATCAGCCCCAGCATTTT
j_call: TRBJ1-5
clone_size: .
v_call: TRBV5-4
d_call: .

cdr3_aa: CAISEQGLQAEAFF
cdr3_nt: TGTGCCATCAGTGAACAGGGGCTTCAAGCTGAAGCTTTCTTT
j_call: TRBJ1-1
clone_size: .
v_call: TRBV10-3
d_call: TRBD1

cdr3_aa: CASSHTDTQYF
cdr3_nt: TGTGCCAGCAGTCACACAGATACGCAGTATTTT
j_call: TRBJ2-3
clone_size: .
v_call: TRBV27
d_call: .

cdr3_aa: CASSLIGVDEQYF
cdr3_nt: TGCGCCAGCAGCTTGATCGGAGTGGACGAGCAGTACTTC
j_call: TRBJ2-7
clone_size: .
v_call: TRBV5-1
d_call: .

cdr3_aa: CASSDGGIGTDTQYF
cdr3_nt: TGTGCCAGCAGTGATGGGGGGATAGGCACAGATACGCAGTATTTT
j_call: TRBJ2-3
clone_size: .
v_call: TRBV2
d_call: .

cdr3_aa: CASSTFSGANVLTF
cdr3_nt: TGTGCCAGCAGTACTTTCTCTGGGGCCAACGTCCTGACTTTC
j_call: TRBJ2-6
clone_size: .
v_call: TRBV2
d_call: .

cdr3_aa: CASSPDRGSGYTF
cdr3_nt: TGTGCCAGCAGCCCGGACAGGGGATCAGGCTACACCTTC
j_call: TRBJ1-2
clone_size: .
v_call: TRBV11-2
d_call: TRBD1

cdr3_aa: CASSLVSGLGGYTF
cdr3_nt: TGTGCCAGCAGCTTGGTATCAGGGCTCGGTGGCTACACCTTC
j_call: TRBJ1-2
clone_size: .
v_call: TRBV5-4
d_call: .

cdr3_aa: CASSRRQGAPQDEKLFF
cdr3_nt: TGTGCCAGCAGCCGTAGACAGGGGGCGCCTCAGGATGAAAAACTGTTTTTT
j_call: TRBJ1-4
clone_size: .
v_call: TRBV28
d_call: TRBD1

cdr3_aa: CASSAYRGGGEAFF
cdr3_nt: TGTGCCAGCAGCGCCTACAGGGGAGGAGGTGAAGCTTTCTTT
j_call: TRBJ1-1
clone_size: .
v_call: TRBV9
d_call: TRBD1

cdr3_aa: CASSRDRLGYTF
cdr3_nt: TGTGCCAGCAGCCGGGACAGGCTTGGCTACACCTTC
j_call: TRBJ1-2
clone_size: few
v_call: TRBV7-2
d_call: TRBD1

cdr3_aa: CASRVDRNYGYTF
cdr3_nt: TGTGCCAGCAGGGTGGACAGAAACTATGGCTACACCTTC
j_call: TRBJ1-2
clone_size: .
v_call: TRBV7-2
d_call: .

cdr3_aa: CAWSAQGGTEAFF
cdr3_nt: TGTGCCTGGAGTGCCCAAGGGGGTACTGAAGCTTTCTTT
j_call: TRBJ1-1
clone_size: few
v_call: TRBV30
d_call: .

cdr3_aa: CASSLLSGNEQFF
cdr3_nt: TGTGCCAGCAGCTTACTTTCGGGCAATGAGCAGTTCTTC
j_call: TRBJ2-1
clone_size: .
v_call: TRBV7-9
d_call: .

cdr3_aa: CSAAGWTEAFF
cdr3_nt: TGCAGCGCCGCCGGGTGGACTGAAGCTTTCTTT
j_call: TRBJ1-1
clone_size: .
v_call: TRBV29-1
d_call: .

cdr3_aa: CASSLEAQANEKLFF
cdr3_nt: TGCGCCAGCAGCTTGGAAGCCCAGGCCAATGAAAAACTGTTTTTT
j_call: TRBJ1-4
clone_size: .
v_call: TRBV5-1
d_call: .

cdr3_aa: CASTRGYGYTF
cdr3_nt: TGTGCCAGCACCCGGGGATATGGCTACACCTTC
j_call: TRBJ1-2
clone_size: .
v_call: TRBV28
d_call: .

cdr3_aa: CASILTGWRTDTQYF
cdr3_nt: TGTGCCAGCATCTTAACAGGGTGGCGGACAGATACGCAGTATTTT
j_call: TRBJ2-3
clone_size: .
v_call: TRBV5-5
d_call: .

cdr3_aa: CASSVQSTGGGGYTF
cdr3_nt: TGTGCCAGCAGCGTACAGTCCACAGGGGGCGGTGGCTACACCTTC
j_call: TRBJ1-2
clone_size: .
v_call: TRBV9
d_call: TRBD1

cdr3_aa: CASSVQQGRGYTF
cdr3_nt: TGCGCCAGCAGTGTCCAACAGGGCCGGGGCTACACCTTC
j_call: TRBJ1-2
clone_size: .
v_call: TRBV10-2
d_call: .

cdr3_aa: CASSLVAGYNEQFF
cdr3_nt: TGTGCCAGCAGCTTAGTAGCGGGGTACAATGAGCAGTTCTTC
j_call: TRBJ2-1
clone_size: .
v_call: TRBV11-3
d_call: TRBD2

cdr3_aa: CAWGQANEKLFF
cdr3_nt: TGTGCCTGGGGACAGGCTAATGAAAAACTGTTTTTT
j_call: TRBJ1-4
clone_size: .
v_call: TRBV30
d_call: TRBD1

cdr3_aa: CATSRTKGANEQFF
cdr3_nt: TGTGCCACCAGCAGAACTAAGGGGGCAAATGAGCAGTTCTTC
j_call: TRBJ2-1
clone_size: .
v_call: TRBV15
d_call: TRBD1

cdr3_aa: CASSFSPSDGDEKLFF
cdr3_nt: TGTGCCAGCAGCTTCAGCCCCTCGGACGGGGATGAAAAACTGTTTTTT
j_call: TRBJ1-4
clone_size: .
v_call: TRBV7-2
d_call: .

cdr3_aa: CASSLEGTPTYNEQFF
cdr3_nt: TGTGCCAGCAGCTTGGAAGGGACTCCGACCTACAATGAGCAGTTCTTC
j_call: TRBJ2-1
clone_size: .
v_call: TRBV5-5
d_call: .

cdr3_aa: CASSLQTGEYNEQFF
cdr3_nt: TGTGCCAGCAGCTTACAAACGGGGGAGTACAATGAGCAGTTCTTC
j_call: TRBJ2-1
clone_size: once
v_call: TRBV7-3
d_call: .

cdr3_aa: CASSALGETQYF
cdr3_nt: TGTGCCAGCAGTGCCCTCGGGGAGACCCAGTACTTC
j_call: TRBJ2-5
clone_size: .
v_call: TRBV27
d_call: .

cdr3_aa: CASSHSGQGATDTQYF
cdr3_nt: TGCGCCAGCAGCCACTCGGGACAGGGGGCGACAGATACGCAGTATTTT
j_call: TRBJ2-3
clone_size: .
v_call: TRBV4-3
d_call: TRBD1

cdr3_aa: CASSQGGSLWKEQYF
cdr3_nt: TGTGCCAGCAGCCAAGGGGGCAGCCTTTGGAAAGAGCAGTACTTC
j_call: TRBJ2-7
clone_size: .
v_call: TRBV14
d_call: .

cdr3_aa: CASSATGTAYGYTF
cdr3_nt: TGTGCCAGCAGTGCGACCGGGACAGCCTATGGCTACACCTTC
j_call: TRBJ1-2
clone_size: .
v_call: TRBV6-1
d_call: TRBD1

cdr3_aa: CASSVETGNTEAFF
cdr3_nt: TGTGCCAGCAGTGTTGAGACAGGGAACACTGAAGCTTTCTTT
j_call: TRBJ1-1
clone_size: .
v_call: TRBV2
d_call: .

cdr3_aa: CASSQDFRGYSEQFF
cdr3_nt: TGCGCCAGCAGCCAAGATTTTCGGGGGTACAGTGAGCAGTTCTTC
j_call: TRBJ2-1
clone_size: .
v_call: TRBV4-1
d_call: .

cdr3_aa: CAWSRGVNTGELFF
cdr3_nt: TGTGCCTGGAGCCGGGGGGTGAACACCGGGGAGCTGTTTTTT
j_call: TRBJ2-2
clone_size: .
v_call: TRBV30
d_call: TRBD2

cdr3_aa: CAWSDGTSPLHF
cdr3_nt: TGTGCCTGGAGCGACGGGACATCACCCCTCCACTTT
j_call: TRBJ1-6
clone_size: .
v_call: TRBV30
d_call: .

cdr3_aa: CAIRQGGCMENTEAFF
cdr3_nt: TGTGCCATCAGACAGGGGGGTTGTATGGAGAACACTGAAGCTTTCTTT
j_call: TRBJ1-1
clone_size: .
v_call: TRBV10-3
d_call: TRBD1

cdr3_aa: CASSWGGTSGETQYF
cdr3_nt: TGCGCCAGCAGCTGGGGAGGGACTAGCGGAGAGACCCAGTACTTC
j_call: TRBJ2-5
clone_size: .
v_call: TRBV5-1
d_call: TRBD2

cdr3_aa: CASSEGEVEKLFF
cdr3_nt: TGTGCCAGCAGTGAAGGGGAGGTTGAAAAACTGTTTTTT
j_call: TRBJ1-4
clone_size: few
v_call: TRBV6-1
d_call: .

cdr3_aa: CASSQGYAIAGGNEQYF
cdr3_nt: TGCGCCAGCAGCCAAGGATATGCAATAGCGGGGGGGAACGAGCAGTACTTC
j_call: TRBJ2-7
clone_size: .
v_call: TRBV4-1
d_call: TRBD2

cdr3_aa: CASTRHRKADTQYF
cdr3_nt: TGCGCCAGCACCCGACACCGGAAGGCAGATACGCAGTATTTT
j_call: TRBJ2-3
clone_size: .
v_call: TRBV10-1
d_call: .

cdr3_aa: CASSLAGQGVDIQYF
cdr3_nt: TGTGCCAGCAGCTTGGCGGGACAGGGGGTGGACATTCAGTACTTC
j_call: TRBJ2-4
clone_size: .
v_call: TRBV7-9
d_call: TRBD1

cdr3_aa: CASSPTSGGARSSYNEQFF
cdr3_nt: TGTGCCAGCTCACCTACTAGCGGGGGGGCCAGGAGCTCCTACAATGAGCAGTTCTTC
j_call: TRBJ2-1
clone_size: .
v_call: TRBV18
d_call: TRBD2

cdr3_aa: CASSQGQGDGQPQHF
cdr3_nt: TGTGCCAGCAGCCAAGGACAGGGGGACGGTCAGCCCCAGCATTTT
j_call: TRBJ1-5
clone_size: .
v_call: TRBV7-9
d_call: TRBD1

cdr3_aa: CASSIDRNTEAFF
cdr3_nt: TGTGCCAGCAGTATAGACAGAAACACTGAAGCTTTCTTT
j_call: TRBJ1-1
clone_size: .
v_call: TRBV2
d_call: .

cdr3_aa: CASSALRYGNTIYF
cdr3_nt: TGTGCCAGCAGTGCCCTGCGGTATGGAAACACCATATATTTT
j_call: TRBJ1-3
clone_size: few
v_call: TRBV28
d_call: .

cdr3_aa: CASSPKGTGSPEQYF
cdr3_nt: TGTGCCAGCAGCCCGAAGGGGACAGGGTCCCCCGAGCAGTACTTC
j_call: TRBJ2-7
clone_size: .
v_call: TRBV5-4
d_call: TRBD1

cdr3_aa: CATRRDRQETQYF
cdr3_nt: TGTGCCACCCGACGGGACAGGCAAGAGACCCAGTACTTC
j_call: TRBJ2-5
clone_size: .
v_call: TRBV18
d_call: TRBD1